This passage covers 24 T cell receptor beta chains from one sample sequenced in a study of blood T cell repertoires in COVID-19. TCRdb's table, derived via immunoSEQ multiplex PCR, lists solely in-frame clones and lacks some. Found here are hundreds of thousands of clones, just under 90% of them singletons; the top ten hold approximately 1.8%. Sequencing was performed on peripheral blood. These receptors were obtained from a woman younger than 45 with COVID-19, enrolled during active disease.

The V call is TRBV6-5, the J call TRBJ2-3, with 10 nucleotides matching TRBD2. The CDR3 length is 15 residues. V shed 7 bases and J 3 bases; nucleotides not matched to a gene: 7. Germline V gene lookup returns CDR1 MNHEY and CDR2 SVGAGI. The CDR3 DNA reads TGTGCCAGCAATCTCGTTAGCGGGGGGACAGATACGCAGTATTTT. Translated: CASNLVSGGTDTQYF.

The chain has TRBV6-2 or TRBV6-3 and TRBJ2-7; no definite D call. Trimming shortened V by 2 bases and J by 4 bases, and 12 bases separated the two germline ends. Germline CDR1 is MNHEY and CDR2 is SVGEGT. CDR3 length: 14 amino acids. CDR3 coding DNA: TGTGCCAGCAGTTACCAGGCACCTCCGTACGAGCAGTACGTC. Protein: CASSYQAPPYEQYV.

V gene TRBV2 combines with J gene TRBJ2-1, with 7 bases fitting TRBD2. This CDR3 comprises 13 residues. Germline V gene data show CDR1 as SNHLY and CDR2 as FYNNEI. V lost 8 bases and J lost 10; bases outside the gene matches: 11. This CDR3 reads CASSWSGEGEQFF. CDR3 sequence (DNA): TGTGCCAGCTCCTGGAGCGGGGAGGGCGAGCAGTTCTTC.

The rearrangement links TRBV2 to TRBJ2-4, with no clear D. CDR1 SNHLY and CDR2 FYNNEI come from the germline V gene. V shed 4 bases and J shed 6 bases, with 7 bases lying between them. CDR3 length equals 12 residues. The DNA of the CDR3 is TGTGCCAGCAGTGTAGTAGCAAACATTCAGTACTTC. This gives the protein CASSVVANIQYF.

The chain employs TRBV19 and TRBJ1-3, with TRBD1 matching over 7 bases. Trimming removed 6 bases from V and 0 bases from J; junction bases left unmatched: 8. The germline V gene encodes CDR1 LNHDA and CDR2 SQIVND (reference sequence). The CDR3 sequence is 16 residues long. CDR3 sequence reads: CASSLRGQLSGNTIYF. The CDR3 DNA reads TGTGCCAGTAGCCTAAGGGGACAGCTCTCTGGAAACACCATATATTTT.

The chain has TRBV11-2 and TRBJ1-6, with a tentative D call TRBD1 (6 bases). The CDR3 has 12 amino acids. V was trimmed by 5 bases and J by 9 bases, leaving 8 bases between them. From germline, CDR1 is SGHAT and CDR2 FQNNGV. Written as DNA, the CDR3 is TGTGCCAGCAGCGAAGGGGGTTCACCCCTCCACTTT. Its protein product is CASSEGGSPLHF.

This clone was observed a handful of times. V and J are TRBV18 and TRBJ1-6, with 8 bases matching TRBD1. Germline lookup yields CDR1 KGHSH and CDR2 LQKENI. V trimming: 3 bases; J trimming: 5 bases; junction bases outside the gene matches: 6. The CDR3 is made up of 16 amino acids. The CDR3 DNA reads TGTGCCAGCTCACCCGAGGACAGGGTAAATAATTCACCCCTCCACTTT. Its protein product is CASSPEDRVNNSPLHF.

V usage is TRBV11-2 and J usage is TRBJ2-7; 7 bases line up with TRBD1. CDR3 length: 14 residues. Germline CDR1 and CDR2: SGHAT and FQNNGV. The trim removed 5 bases at V and 3 bases at J, leaving 7 bases unmatched. The CDR3 here is CASSGKQGNYEQYF. CDR3 nucleotide sequence: TGTGCCAGCAGCGGGAAACAGGGGAACTACGAGCAGTACTTC.

The V and J genes are TRBV2 and TRBJ1-4; the D gene is possibly TRBD1 (6 bases). The CDR3 runs 13 residues. Germline CDR1 reads SNHLY; CDR2 reads FYNNEI. Trimming left V 5 bases short and J 3 bases short, with 7 bases between. The CDR3 region has the DNA TGTGCCAGCAGTCCAGGGGCTAATGAAAAACTGTTTTTT. As protein: CASSPGANEKLFF. The full variable domain, rest sourced from reference TRBV2 and TRBJ1-4, is EPEVTQTPSHQVTQMGQEVILRCVPISNHLYFYWYRQILGQKVEFLVSFYNNEISEKSEIFDDQFSVERPDGSNFTLKIRSTKLEDSAMYFCASSPGANEKLFFGSGTQLSVL.

The chain is built from TRBV14 and TRBJ2-2; no clear D gene. V lost 2 bases and J lost 1, with 5 bases in between. Germline V gene data show CDR1 as SGHDN and CDR2 as FVKESK. CDR3 length equals 14 residues. CDR3 loop: CASSQSLNTGELFF. The CDR3 DNA reads TGTGCCAGCAGCCAATCATTGAACACCGGGGAGCTGTTTTTT. Filled out from reference TRBV14 and TRBJ2-2, the complete variable domain reads EAGVTQFPSHSVIEKGQTVTLRCDPISGHDNLYWYRRVMGKEIKFLLHFVKESKQDESGMPNNRFLAERTGGTYSTLKVQPAELEDSGVYFCASSQSLNTGELFFGEGSRLTVL.

The rearrangement links TRBV24-1 to TRBJ2-7; 12 bases align to TRBD2. The CDR3 is made up of 14 amino acids. CDR1 and CDR2 (germline): KGHDR, SFDVKD. CDR3 amino acids: CATTSGGHSYEQYV. DNA for the CDR3: TGTGCTACGACTAGCGGGGGTCACTCCTACGAGCAGTACGTC.

The chain joins TRBV7-2 to TRBJ1-4; 7 bases align to TRBD1. The CDR3 spans 18 residues. Losses at the gene ends were 2 bases for V and 4 bases for J; bases not matched to a gene: 13. Germline V gives CDR1 SGHTA, CDR2 FQGNSA. The CDR3 DNA sequence: TGTGCCAGCAGCTTATGGTGGGTCCCGGGACAGCTTAATGAAAAACTGTTTTTT. Translated: CASSLWWVPGQLNEKLFF.

This clone was picked up a small number of times. The chain couples TRBV5-1 to TRBJ2-1; 8 bases are shared with TRBD2. J gave up 3 bases and V 4 bases, and 6 bases lay outside the gene matches. CDR3 length: 15 amino acids. CDR1 and CDR2 (germline): SGHRS, YFSETQ. The DNA for the CDR3 is TGCGCCAGCAGCAGTACAGCGGGGGTCTACAATGAGCAGTTCTTC. Its protein product is CASSSTAGVYNEQFF.

This chain uses TRBV4-2 with TRBJ1-6, with D possibly matching TRBD1 (5 bases). In germline, CDR1 is LGHNA, CDR2 YNFKEQ. The CDR3 spans 15 residues. Trimming left V 2 bases short and J 8 bases short, with 13 bases between. The CDR3 DNA follows: TGTGCCAGCAGCCAACCGGGACTCGGAGATTCACCCCTCCACTTT. This translates into CASSQPGLGDSPLHF.

This rearrangement joins TRBV11-3 to TRBJ2-1; D is perhaps TRBD2 (5 bases). Between the trimmed V and J ends, which lost 4 bases and 1 base, there was a span of 11 bases. Germline assignment: CDR1 SGHNT and CDR2 YENEEA. The CDR3 is 15 amino acids. The CDR3 sequence: CASSSRRDSYNEQFF. The CDR3 DNA sequence: TGTGCCAGCAGCTCGCGACGGGATTCCTACAATGAGCAGTTCTTC.

The V and J genes are TRBV4-1 and TRBJ2-1; TRBD2 agrees at 11 bases. Germline-derived CDR1 and CDR2 are MGHRA and YSYEKL. The ends lost 1 base at V and 8 bases at J; junction bases unmatched: 7. The CDR3 spans 16 residues. The CDR3: CASSQVSGGAVDEQFF. The CDR3 coding sequence is TGCGCCAGCAGCCAAGTTAGCGGGGGGGCCGTGGATGAGCAGTTCTTC.

V and J are TRBV2 and TRBJ1-1; D perhaps matches TRBD1 (5 bases). The length of the CDR3 is 14 residues. Germline-derived CDR1 and CDR2 are SNHLY and FYNNEI. Trimming removed 7 bases from V and 1 base from J, with 13 bases in between. CDR3: CASKFDSWNTEAFF. The CDR3, as DNA: TGTGCCAGCAAATTCGACAGCTGGAACACTGAAGCTTTCTTT.

V and J are TRBV27 and TRBJ1-1; D gene ambiguous. The CDR3 is 17 residues long. Germline V lookup: CDR1 MNHEY, CDR2 SMNVEV (reference sequence). V gave up 6 bases and J gave up 1 base, with 21 bases separating them. This CDR3 is CASSPGIHLRSNTEAFF. For the CDR3, the DNA is TGTGCCAGCAGCCCCGGGATACATCTACGGTCGAACACTGAAGCTTTCTTT.

The chain uses TRBV6-1 and TRBJ1-4; D is perhaps TRBD1 (6 bases). Trimming removed 3 bases from V and 7 bases from J, with 15 bases in between. CDR1 is MNHNS, CDR2 SASEGT, per germline. CDR3 size: 15 residues. CDR3 DNA sequence: TGTGCCAGCAGTGAGGGAAACAGGGAAGGTGAAAAACTGTTTTTT. Its translation is CASSEGNREGEKLFF.

The chain couples TRBV21-1 to TRBJ2-7; the D call of TRBD2 is as the table states it, not checked on the DNA. TRBV21-1 is a known pseudogene. The CDR3 length is 12 residues. CDR3 residues: CASSKSRYEQYV. The CDR3 nucleotides are TGTGCCAGCAGCAAATCGCGCTACGAGCAGTACGTC.

This clone was picked up one time. The CDR3 nucleotides are TGTGCCAGCAGCCAAGGGAGGATCTATGGCTACACCTTC. Its protein is CASSQGRIYGYTF. The J gene is TRBJ1-2, the V gene TRBV3-1 (or the pseudogene TRBV3-2); no reliable D call. V lost 1 base and J lost 4, with 7 bases in between. The CDR3 contains 13 residues. From germline, CDR1 is LGHDT and CDR2 YNNKEL (reference sequence).

This chain uses TRBV5-4 with TRBJ1-6; D is unclear. V lost 0 bases and J 0 bases, leaving 13 bases between the germline ends. Germline CDR1 SGHNT, CDR2 YYREEE (reference sequence). This CDR3 is 18 amino acids long. CDR3 in amino acids: CASSLVIVASSYNSPLHF. The CDR3 DNA is TGTGCCAGCAGCTTGGTCATCGTAGCGAGCTCCTATAATTCACCCCTCCACTTT. Full variable domain (missing parts from reference TRBV5-4 and TRBJ1-6): ETGVTQSPTHLIKTRGQQVTLRCSSQSGHNTVSWYQQALGQGPQFIFQYYREEENGRGNFPPRFSGLQFPNYSSELNVNALELDDSALYLCASSLVIVASSYNSPLHFGNGTRLTVT.

J is TRBJ2-7 and V is TRBV10-1; 8 bases agree with TRBD1. This CDR3 spans 15 amino acids. V lost 6 bases, J lost 1 base, and 8 bases stayed unmatched. The germline CDR1 and CDR2 sequences are WNHNN and SYGVQD (reference sequence). CDR3 DNA: TGCGCCAGCAGCGTAGACAGGGGTTTGTCCTACGAGCAGTACGTC. This encodes CASSVDRGLSYEQYV.

This chain uses TRBV29-1 with TRBJ1-2; 7 bases line up with TRBD1. The CDR3 spans 13 residues. Germline loops: CDR1 SQVTM, CDR2 ANQGSEA. V lost 7 bases to trimming and J lost 6 bases; unmatched junction nucleotides: 11. The CDR3: CSAGGTGANGYTF. The CDR3 bases are TGCAGCGCGGGAGGAACAGGGGCGAATGGCTACACCTTC.